This T cell receptor beta chain derives from a study of multiple sclerosis patients with progressive multifocal leukoencephalopathy. The study, taken as a whole, reports: Lower normalized Shannon entropy suggested reduced TRB diversity in most PML patients. Whether JC virus or general immunocompromise explains the findings remained unclear.

Only in-frame clones appear in the TCRdb table, and some are missing; sequencing was by immunoSEQ multiplex PCR. The repertoire includes around 27,000 clones, 85% to 90% of them detected once, and approximately 1.3% sits in the top ten. V shed 5 bases and J shed 0 bases, with 2 bases lying between them. CDR3 length: 12 residues. This clone was seen once. Its antigen is not known. Documented time point: 12 to 13 months of natalizumab therapy. The sequence was collected from a human donor with multiple sclerosis. The genes are TRBV6-7 and TRBJ2-4; D is unclear. TRBV6-7 is noted as an ORF with a role that remains uncertain. Source: PBMCs, taken from a patient treated with natalizumab. In nucleotides, the CDR3 is TGTGCCAGCAGTCTAGCCAAAAACATTCAGTACTTC. Translating gives CASSLAKNIQYF.